In its sample, the clone carrying this T cell receptor (beta chain) was seen many times. CDR1 LGHNA and CDR2 YSLEER come from the germline V gene. The CDR3 consists of 13 residues. The ends were cut back, 1 base at V and 7 bases at J, with 8 bases in the middle. Each CDR3 protein is one row after TCRdb ran MiXCR on the 5' RACE reads. The sample includes 690,000 or so distinct CDR3 sequences, under 9% of them seen just once. The data are from a study of identical twins. The sample was also linked to a second study, of yellow fever vaccine responses in identical twins.

This receptor was obtained from a woman aged 18 to 35 in good health. What was sequenced was PBMCs. J is TRBJ2-1 and V is TRBV4-3, with a tentative D call TRBD2 (6 bases). As DNA, the CDR3 is TGCGCCAGCAGCCAAGTAGGAGGGAATGAGCAGTTCTTC. Protein: CASSQVGGNEQFF.